This T cell receptor beta chain is from a study of shared clonotypes between healthy human individuals. Assay: immunoSEQ multiplex PCR; the TCRdb copy retains only in-frame clones and omits some. The sample includes about 1.1 million clones, approximately 80% seen only once; the top ten take more than 0.85%. J was trimmed by 2 bases and V by 4 bases; bases with no gene match: 5. Germline V gene data show CDR1 as SGDLS and CDR2 as YYNGEE. This CDR3 is built from 15 residues. This clone was seen repeatedly, ten times or more. Material: memory CD4+ T cells from PBMCs. Specified subset: CD45RA-negative fraction. This clonotype was sampled from a man aged 18-30 years in good health. Some clones in this sample may be carry-over from other donors' samples. The chain couples TRBV9 to TRBJ2-2, with 7 bases lining up with TRBD2. In DNA form, the CDR3 reads TGTGCCAGCAGCCTAGGACTAGTCAACACCGGGGAGCTGTTTTTT. It codes for CASSLGLVNTGELFF. Full variable domain (outside the CDR3, taken from reference TRBV9 and TRBJ2-2): DSGVTQTPKHLITATGQRVTLRCSPRSGDLSVYWYQQSLDQGLQFLIQYYNGEERAKGNILERFSAQQFPDLHSELNLSSLELGDSALYFCASSLGLVNTGELFFGEGSRLTVL.